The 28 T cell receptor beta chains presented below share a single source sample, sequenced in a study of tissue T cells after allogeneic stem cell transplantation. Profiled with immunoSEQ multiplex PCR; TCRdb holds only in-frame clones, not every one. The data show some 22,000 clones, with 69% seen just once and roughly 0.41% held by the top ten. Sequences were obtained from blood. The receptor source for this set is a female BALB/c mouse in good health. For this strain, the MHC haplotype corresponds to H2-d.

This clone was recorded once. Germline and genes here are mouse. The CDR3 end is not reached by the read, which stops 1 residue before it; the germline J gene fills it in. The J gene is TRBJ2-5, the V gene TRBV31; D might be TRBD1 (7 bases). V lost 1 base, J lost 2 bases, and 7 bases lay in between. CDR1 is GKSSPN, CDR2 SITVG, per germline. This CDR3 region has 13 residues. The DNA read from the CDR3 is TGTGCCTGGAGTCAGGGGGCCCAAGACACCCAGTAC. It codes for CAWSQGAQDTQY. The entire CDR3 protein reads CAWSQGAQDTQYF.

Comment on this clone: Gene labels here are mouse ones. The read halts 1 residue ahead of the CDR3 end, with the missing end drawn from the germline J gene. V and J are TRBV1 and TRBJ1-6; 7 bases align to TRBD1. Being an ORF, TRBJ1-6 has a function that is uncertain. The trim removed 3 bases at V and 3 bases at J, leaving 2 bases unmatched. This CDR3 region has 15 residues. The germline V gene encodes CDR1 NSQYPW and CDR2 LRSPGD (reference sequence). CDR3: CTCSAWDSYNSPLYF. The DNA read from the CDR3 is TGCACCTGCAGTGCTTGGGACAGCTATAATTCGCCCCTCTAC.

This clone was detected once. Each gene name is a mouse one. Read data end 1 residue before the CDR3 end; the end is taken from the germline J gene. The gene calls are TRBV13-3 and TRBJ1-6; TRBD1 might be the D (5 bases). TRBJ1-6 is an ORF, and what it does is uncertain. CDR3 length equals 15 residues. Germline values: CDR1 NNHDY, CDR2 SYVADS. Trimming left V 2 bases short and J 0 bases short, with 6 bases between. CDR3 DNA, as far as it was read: TGTGCCAGCAGTGACGGGGGTTCCTATAATTCGCCCCTCTAC. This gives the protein CASSDGGSYNSPLY. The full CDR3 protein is CASSDGGSYNSPLYF.

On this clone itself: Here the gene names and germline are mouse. Incomplete CDR3 DNA: TGTGCCAGCAGTGGTGACAGGGGCAGTCAAAACACCTTGTAC. Protein product: CASSGDRGSQNTLY. The full CDR3 protein is CASSGDRGSQNTLYF. The chain recombines TRBV13-1 with TRBJ2-4; 8 bases line up with TRBD1. The sequenced fragment ends 1 residue before the CDR3 boundary, so the rest is inferred from the germline J gene. From germline, CDR1 is NSHNY and CDR2 SYGAGN. The CDR3 length is 15 residues. J gave up 0 bases and V 3 bases, and 3 bases lay outside the gene matches.

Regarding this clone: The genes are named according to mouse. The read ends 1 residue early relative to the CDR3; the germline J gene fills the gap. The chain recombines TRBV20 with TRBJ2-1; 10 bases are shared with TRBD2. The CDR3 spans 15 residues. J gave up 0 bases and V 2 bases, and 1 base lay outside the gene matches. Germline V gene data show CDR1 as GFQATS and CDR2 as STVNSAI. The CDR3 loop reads CGARTGGVNYAEQFF. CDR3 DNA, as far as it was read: TGTGGTGCTAGGACTGGGGGGGTTAACTATGCTGAGCAGTTC.

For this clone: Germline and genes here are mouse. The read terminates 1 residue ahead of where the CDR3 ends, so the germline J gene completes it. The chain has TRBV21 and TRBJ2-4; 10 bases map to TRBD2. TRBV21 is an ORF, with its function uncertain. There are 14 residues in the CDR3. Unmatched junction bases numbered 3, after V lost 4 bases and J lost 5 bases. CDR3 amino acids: CASSPWGGGNTLYF. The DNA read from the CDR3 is TGTGCTAGCAGTCCCTGGGGGGGCGGAAACACCTTGTAC.

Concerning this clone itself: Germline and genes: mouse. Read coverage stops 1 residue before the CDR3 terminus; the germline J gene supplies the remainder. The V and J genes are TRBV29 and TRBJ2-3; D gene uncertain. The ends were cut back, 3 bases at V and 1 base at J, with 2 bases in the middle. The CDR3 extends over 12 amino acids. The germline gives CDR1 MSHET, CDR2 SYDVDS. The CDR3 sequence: CASSLGAETLYF. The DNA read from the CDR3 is TGTGCTAGCAGTTTGGGTGCAGAAACGCTGTAT.

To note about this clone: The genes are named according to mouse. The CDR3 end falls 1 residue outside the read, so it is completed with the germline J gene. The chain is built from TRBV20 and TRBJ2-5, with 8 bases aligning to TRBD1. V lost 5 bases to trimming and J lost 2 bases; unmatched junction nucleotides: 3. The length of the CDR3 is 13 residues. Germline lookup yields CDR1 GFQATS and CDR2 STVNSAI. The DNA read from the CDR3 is TGTGGTGCTGCGACAGGGGTCCAAGACACCCAGTAC. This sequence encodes CGAATGVQDTQY. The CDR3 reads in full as CGAATGVQDTQYF.

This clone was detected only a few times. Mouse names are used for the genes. CDR3 DNA (partial): TGTGCCAGCAGCCGGGCAGGGTCCAACGAAAGATTATTT. Translation gives CASSRAGSNERLF. The entire CDR3 is CASSRAGSNERLFF. The chain carries TRBV2 and TRBJ1-4; perhaps TRBD1 as D (5 bases). The read comes to an end 1 residue before the CDR3 does, leaving the germline J gene to fill in the end. This CDR3 region has 14 residues. The germline V gene has CDR1 LGHNA and CDR2 YSYQKL. V was pared by 4 bases and J by 2 bases, with 8 bases between.

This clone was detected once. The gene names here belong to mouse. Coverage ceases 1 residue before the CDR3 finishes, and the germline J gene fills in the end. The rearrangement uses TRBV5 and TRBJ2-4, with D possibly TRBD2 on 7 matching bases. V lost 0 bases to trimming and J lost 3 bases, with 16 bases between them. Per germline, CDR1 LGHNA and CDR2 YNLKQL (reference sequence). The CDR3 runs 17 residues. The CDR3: CASSQEGGAGGQNTLYF. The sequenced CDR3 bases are TGTGCCAGCAGCCAAGAGGGGGGCGCTGGAGGGCAAAACACCTTGTAC.

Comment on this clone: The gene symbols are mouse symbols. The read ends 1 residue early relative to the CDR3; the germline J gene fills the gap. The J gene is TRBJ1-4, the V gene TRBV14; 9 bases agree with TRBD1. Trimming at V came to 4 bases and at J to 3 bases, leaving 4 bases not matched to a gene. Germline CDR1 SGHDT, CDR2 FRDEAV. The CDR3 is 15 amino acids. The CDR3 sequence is CASSAGTGPNERLFF. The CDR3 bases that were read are TGTGCCAGCAGTGCCGGGACAGGGCCCAACGAAAGATTATTT.

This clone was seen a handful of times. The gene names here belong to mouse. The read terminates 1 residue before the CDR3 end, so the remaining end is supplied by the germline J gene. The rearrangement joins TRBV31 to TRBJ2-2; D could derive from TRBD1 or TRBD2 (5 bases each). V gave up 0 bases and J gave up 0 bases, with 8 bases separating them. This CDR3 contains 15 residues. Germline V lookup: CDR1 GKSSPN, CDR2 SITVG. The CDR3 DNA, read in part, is TGTGCCTGGAGTCTGAGGGGCGCAAACACCGGGCAGCTCTAC. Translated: CAWSLRGANTGQLY. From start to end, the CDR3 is CAWSLRGANTGQLYF. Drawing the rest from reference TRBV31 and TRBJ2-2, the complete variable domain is AQTIHQWPVAEIKAVGSPLSLGCTIKGKSSPNLYWYWQATGGTLQQLFYSITVGQVESVVQLNLSASRPKDDQFILSTEKLLLSHSGFYLCAWSLRGANTGQLYFGEGSKLTVL.

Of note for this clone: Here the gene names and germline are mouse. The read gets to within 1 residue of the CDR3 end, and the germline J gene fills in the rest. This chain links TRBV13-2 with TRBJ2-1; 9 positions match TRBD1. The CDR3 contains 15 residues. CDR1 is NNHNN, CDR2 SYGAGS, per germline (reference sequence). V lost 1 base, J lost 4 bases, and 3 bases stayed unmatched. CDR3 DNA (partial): TGTGCCAGCGGTGATCCGGGACAGGGATATGCTGAGCAGTTC. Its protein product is CASGDPGQGYAEQF. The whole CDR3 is CASGDPGQGYAEQFF.

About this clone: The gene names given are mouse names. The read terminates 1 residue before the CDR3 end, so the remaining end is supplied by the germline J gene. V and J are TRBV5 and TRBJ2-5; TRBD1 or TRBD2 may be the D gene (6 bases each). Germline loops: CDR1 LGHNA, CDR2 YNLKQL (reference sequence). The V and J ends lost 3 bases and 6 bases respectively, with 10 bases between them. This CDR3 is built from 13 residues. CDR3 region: CASSQGARDTQYF. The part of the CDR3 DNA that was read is TGTGCCAGCAGCCAGGGGGCGCGGGACACCCAGTAC.

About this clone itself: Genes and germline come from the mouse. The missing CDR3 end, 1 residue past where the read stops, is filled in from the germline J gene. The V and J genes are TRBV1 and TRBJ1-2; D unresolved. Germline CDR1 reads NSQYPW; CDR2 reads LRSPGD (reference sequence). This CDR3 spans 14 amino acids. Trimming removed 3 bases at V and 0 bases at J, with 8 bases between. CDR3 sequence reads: CTCSAPGTNSDYTF. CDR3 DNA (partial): TGCACCTGCAGTGCGCCCGGGACAAACTCCGACTACACC.

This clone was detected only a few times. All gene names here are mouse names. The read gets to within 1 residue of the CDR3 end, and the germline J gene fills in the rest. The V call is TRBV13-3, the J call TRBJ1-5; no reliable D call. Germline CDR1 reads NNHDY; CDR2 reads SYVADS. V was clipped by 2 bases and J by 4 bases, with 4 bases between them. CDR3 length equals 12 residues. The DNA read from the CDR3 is TGTGCCAGCAGTGACCAGAACCAGGCTCCGCTT. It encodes CASSDQNQAPL. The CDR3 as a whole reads CASSDQNQAPLF.

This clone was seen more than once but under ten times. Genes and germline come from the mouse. The CDR3 here is CASSLPGLGGLEQYF. Incomplete CDR3 DNA: TGTGCCAGCAGCTTACCGGGACTGGGGGGGCTTGAACAGTAC. The rearrangement uses TRBV14 and TRBJ2-7; 14 nucleotides line up with TRBD2. Read sequence stops 1 residue before the CDR3 end, and the germline J gene provides the missing end. The CDR3 runs 15 residues. Germline V gene lookup returns CDR1 SGHDT and CDR2 FRDEAV. V dropped 5 bases and J dropped 6; count of bases not matched to a gene: 7.

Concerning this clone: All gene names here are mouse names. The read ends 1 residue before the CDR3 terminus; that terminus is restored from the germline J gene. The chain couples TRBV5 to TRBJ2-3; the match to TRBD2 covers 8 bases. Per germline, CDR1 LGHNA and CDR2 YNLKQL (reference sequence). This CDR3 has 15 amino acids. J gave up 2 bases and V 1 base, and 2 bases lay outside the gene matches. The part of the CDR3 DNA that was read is TGTGCCAGCAGCCAAGCGGGGGGGCTTGCAGAAACGCTGTAT. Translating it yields CASSQAGGLAETLY. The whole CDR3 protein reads CASSQAGGLAETLYF.

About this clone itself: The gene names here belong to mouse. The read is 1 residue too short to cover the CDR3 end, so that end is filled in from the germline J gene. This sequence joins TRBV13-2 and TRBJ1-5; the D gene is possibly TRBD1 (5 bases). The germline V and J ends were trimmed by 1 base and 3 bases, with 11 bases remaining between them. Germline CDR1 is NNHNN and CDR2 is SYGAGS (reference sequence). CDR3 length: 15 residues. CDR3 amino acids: CASGDLSGPNQAPLF. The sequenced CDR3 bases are TGTGCCAGCGGTGATCTGTCAGGGCCCAACCAGGCTCCGCTT.

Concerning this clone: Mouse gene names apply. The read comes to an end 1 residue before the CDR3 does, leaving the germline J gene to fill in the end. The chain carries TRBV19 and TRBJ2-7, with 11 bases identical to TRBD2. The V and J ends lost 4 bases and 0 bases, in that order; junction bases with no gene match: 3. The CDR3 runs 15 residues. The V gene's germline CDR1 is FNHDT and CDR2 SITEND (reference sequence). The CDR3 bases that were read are TGTGCCAGCAGTCGGGGACTGGGGGTCTCCTATGAACAGTAC. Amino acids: CASSRGLGVSYEQY. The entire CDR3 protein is CASSRGLGVSYEQYF.

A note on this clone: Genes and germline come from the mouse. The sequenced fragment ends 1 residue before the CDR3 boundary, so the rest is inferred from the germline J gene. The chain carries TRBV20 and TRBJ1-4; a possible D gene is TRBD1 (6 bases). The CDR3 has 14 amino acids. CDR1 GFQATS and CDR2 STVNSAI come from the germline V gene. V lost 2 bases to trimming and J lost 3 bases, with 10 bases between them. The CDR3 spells CGARSGTTNERLFF. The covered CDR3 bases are TGTGGTGCTAGGTCCGGGACAACCAACGAAAGATTATTT.

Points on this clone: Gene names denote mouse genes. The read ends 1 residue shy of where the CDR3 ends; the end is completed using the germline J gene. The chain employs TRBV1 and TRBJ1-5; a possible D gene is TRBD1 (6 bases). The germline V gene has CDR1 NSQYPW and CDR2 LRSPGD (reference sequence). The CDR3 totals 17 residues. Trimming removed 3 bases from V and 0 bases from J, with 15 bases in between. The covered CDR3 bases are TGCACCTGCAGTGCGTCCGGGACAAACTATAACAACCAGGCTCCGCTT. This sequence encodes CTCSASGTNYNNQAPL. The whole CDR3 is CTCSASGTNYNNQAPLF.

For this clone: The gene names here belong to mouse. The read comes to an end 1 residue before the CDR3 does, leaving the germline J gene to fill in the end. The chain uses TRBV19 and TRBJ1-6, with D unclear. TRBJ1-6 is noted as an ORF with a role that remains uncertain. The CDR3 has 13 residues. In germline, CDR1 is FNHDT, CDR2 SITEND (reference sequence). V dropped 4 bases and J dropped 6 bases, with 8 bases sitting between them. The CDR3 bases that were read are TGTGCCAGCAGTCTCAATAGTAATTCGCCCCTCTAC. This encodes CASSLNSNSPLY. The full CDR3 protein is CASSLNSNSPLYF.

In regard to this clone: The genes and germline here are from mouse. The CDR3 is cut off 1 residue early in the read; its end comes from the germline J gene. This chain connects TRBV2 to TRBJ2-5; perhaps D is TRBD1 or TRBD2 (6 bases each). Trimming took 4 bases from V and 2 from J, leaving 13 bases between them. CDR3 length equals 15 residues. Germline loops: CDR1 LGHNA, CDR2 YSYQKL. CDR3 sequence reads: CASSRMAGAQDTQYF. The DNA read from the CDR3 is TGTGCCAGCAGCCGAATGGCGGGGGCCCAAGACACCCAGTAC.

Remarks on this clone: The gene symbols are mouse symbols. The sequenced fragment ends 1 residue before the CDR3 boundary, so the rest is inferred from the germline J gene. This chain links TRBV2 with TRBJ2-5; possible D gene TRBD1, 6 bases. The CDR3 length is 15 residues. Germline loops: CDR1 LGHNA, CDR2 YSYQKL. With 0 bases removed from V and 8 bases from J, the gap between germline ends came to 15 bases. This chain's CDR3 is CASSQESQGKGTQYF. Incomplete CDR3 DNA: TGTGCCAGCAGCCAAGAAAGTCAGGGGAAGGGCACCCAGTAC.

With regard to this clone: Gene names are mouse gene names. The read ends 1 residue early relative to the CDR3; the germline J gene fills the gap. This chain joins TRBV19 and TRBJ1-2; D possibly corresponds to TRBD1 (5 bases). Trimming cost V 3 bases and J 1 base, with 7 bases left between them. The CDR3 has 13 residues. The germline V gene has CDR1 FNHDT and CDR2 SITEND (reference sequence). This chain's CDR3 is CASSRGGNSDYTF. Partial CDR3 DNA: TGTGCCAGCAGTAGGGGGGGAAACTCCGACTACACC.

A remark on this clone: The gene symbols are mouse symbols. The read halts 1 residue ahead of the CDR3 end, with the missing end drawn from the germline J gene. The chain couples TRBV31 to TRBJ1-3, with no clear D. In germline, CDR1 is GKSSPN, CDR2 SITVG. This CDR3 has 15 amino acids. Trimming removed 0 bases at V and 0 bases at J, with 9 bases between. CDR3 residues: CAWSLVGYSGNTLYF. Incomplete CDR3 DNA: TGTGCCTGGAGTCTAGTGGGGTATTCTGGAAATACGCTCTAT.

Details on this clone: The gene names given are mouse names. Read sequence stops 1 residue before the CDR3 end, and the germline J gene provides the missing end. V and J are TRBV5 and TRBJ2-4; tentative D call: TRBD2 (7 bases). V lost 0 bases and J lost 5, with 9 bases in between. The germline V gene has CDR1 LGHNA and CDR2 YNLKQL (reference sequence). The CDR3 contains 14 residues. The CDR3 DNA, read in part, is TGTGCCAGCAGCCAAGAGTGGGGGGCAAACACCTTGTAC. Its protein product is CASSQEWGANTLY. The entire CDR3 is CASSQEWGANTLYF.